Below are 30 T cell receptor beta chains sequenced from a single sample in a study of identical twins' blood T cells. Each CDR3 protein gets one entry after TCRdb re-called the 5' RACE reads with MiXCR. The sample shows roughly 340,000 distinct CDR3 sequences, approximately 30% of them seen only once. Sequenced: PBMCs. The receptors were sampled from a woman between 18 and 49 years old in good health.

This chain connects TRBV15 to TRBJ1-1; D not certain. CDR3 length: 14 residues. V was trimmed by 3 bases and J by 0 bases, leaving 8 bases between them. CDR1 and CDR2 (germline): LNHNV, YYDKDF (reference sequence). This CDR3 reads CATSSSQVNTEAFF. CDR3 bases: TGTGCCACCAGCAGTAGTCAGGTGAACACTGAAGCTTTCTTT.

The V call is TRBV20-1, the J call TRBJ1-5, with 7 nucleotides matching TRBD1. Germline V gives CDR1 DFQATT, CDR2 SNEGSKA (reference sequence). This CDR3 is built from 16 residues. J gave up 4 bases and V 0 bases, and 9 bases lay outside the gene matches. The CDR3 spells CSARESSGQRNQPQHF. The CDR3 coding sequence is TGCAGTGCTAGAGAATCATCGGGACAGCGTAATCAGCCCCAGCATTTT.

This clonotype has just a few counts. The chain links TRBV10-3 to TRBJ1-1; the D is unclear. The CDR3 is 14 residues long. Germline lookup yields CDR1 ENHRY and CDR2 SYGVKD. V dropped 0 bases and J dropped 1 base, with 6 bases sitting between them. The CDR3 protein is CAISESGPNTEAFF. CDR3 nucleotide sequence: TGTGCCATCAGTGAGTCAGGGCCGAACACTGAAGCTTTCTTT.

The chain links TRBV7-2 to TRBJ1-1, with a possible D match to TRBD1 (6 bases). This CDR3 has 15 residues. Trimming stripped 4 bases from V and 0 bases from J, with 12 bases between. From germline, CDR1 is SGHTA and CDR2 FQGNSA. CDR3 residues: CASSSGTIMNTEAFF. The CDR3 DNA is TGTGCCAGCAGCTCCGGGACAATCATGAACACTGAAGCTTTCTTT.

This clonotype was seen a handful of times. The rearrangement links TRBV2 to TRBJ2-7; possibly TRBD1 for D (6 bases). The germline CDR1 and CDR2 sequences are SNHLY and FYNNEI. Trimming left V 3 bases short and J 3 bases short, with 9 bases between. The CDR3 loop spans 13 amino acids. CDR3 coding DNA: TGTGCCAGCAGTGATGGACAGAACTACGAGCAGTACTTC. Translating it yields CASSDGQNYEQYF.

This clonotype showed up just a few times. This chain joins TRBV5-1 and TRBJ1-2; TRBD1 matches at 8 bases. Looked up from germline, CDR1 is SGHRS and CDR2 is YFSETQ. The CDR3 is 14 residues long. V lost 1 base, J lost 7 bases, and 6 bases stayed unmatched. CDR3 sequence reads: CASSLTTGGSGYTF. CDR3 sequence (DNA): TGCGCCAGCAGCTTGACCACAGGGGGATCTGGCTACACCTTC.

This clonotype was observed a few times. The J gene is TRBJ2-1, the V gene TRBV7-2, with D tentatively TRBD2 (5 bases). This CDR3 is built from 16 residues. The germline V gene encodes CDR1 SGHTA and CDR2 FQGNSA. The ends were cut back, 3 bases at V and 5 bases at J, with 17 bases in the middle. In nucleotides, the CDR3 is TGTGCCAGCAGCTTGGGCGGGCTACCTTCAAACAATGAGCAGTTCTTC. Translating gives CASSLGGLPSNNEQFF.

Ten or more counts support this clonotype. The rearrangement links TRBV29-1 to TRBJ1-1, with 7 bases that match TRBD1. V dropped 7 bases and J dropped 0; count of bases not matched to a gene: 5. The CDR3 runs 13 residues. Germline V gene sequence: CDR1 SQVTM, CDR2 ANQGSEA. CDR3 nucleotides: TGCAGCGCTCGGACAGGCCTGAACACTGAAGCTTTCTTT. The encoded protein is CSARTGLNTEAFF.

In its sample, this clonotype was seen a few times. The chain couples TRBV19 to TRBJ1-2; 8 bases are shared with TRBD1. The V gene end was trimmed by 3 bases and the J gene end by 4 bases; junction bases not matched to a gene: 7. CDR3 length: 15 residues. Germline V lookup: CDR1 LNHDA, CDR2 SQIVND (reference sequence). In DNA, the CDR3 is TGTGCCAGTAGTATCGGACAGGGTGCTACCTATGGCTACACCTTC. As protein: CASSIGQGATYGYTF.

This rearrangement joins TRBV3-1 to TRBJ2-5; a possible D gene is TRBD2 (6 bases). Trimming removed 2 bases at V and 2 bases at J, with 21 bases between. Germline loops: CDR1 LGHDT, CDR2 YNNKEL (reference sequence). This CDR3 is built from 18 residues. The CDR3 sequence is CASSQKGKRERRQETQYF. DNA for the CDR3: TGTGCCAGCAGCCAAAAAGGAAAACGGGAGAGACGTCAAGAGACCCAGTACTTC.

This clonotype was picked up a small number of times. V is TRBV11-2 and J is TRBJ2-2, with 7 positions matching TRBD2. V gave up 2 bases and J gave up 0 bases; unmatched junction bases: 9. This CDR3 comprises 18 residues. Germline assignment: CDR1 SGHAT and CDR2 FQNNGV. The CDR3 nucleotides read TGTGCCAGCAGCTTACCCCCTTTTAGCGGGTCGAACACCGGGGAGCTGTTTTTT. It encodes CASSLPPFSGSNTGELFF.

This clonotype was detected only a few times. DNA for the CDR3: TGCAGCGTTGTTCGAATCGAGGGAGAGAACACTGAAGCTTTCTTT. Translation gives CSVVRIEGENTEAFF. This chain uses TRBV29-1 with TRBJ1-1; no definite D call. CDR1 and CDR2 (germline): SQVTM, ANQGSEA. The CDR3 loop spans 15 amino acids. Deletions cut 4 bases from V and 1 base from J, with 16 bases between. Looking up the rest from reference TRBV29-1 and TRBJ1-1 gives the full variable domain: SAVISQKPSRDICQRGTSLTIQCQVDSQVTMMFWYRQQPGQSLTLIATANQGSEATYESGFVIDKFPISRPNLTFSTLTVSNMSPEDSSIYLCSVVRIEGENTEAFFGQGTRLTVV.

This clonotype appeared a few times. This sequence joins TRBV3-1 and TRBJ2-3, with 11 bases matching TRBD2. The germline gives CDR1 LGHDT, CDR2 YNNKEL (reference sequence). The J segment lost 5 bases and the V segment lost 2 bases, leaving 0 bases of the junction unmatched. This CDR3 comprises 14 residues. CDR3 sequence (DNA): TGTGCCAGCAGCCAACTAGCGGGAGGAGATACGCAGTATTTT. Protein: CASSQLAGGDTQYF.

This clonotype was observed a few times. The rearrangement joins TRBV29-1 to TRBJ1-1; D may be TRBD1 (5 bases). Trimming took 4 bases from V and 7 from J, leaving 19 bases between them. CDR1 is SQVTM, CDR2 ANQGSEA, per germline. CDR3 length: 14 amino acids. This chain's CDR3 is CSVGAGYGRGEAFF. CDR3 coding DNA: TGCAGCGTTGGTGCAGGGTACGGGCGCGGTGAAGCTTTCTTT.

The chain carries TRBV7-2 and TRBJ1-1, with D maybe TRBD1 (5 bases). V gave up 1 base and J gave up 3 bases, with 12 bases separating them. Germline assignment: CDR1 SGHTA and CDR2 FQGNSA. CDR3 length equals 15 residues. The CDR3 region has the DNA TGTGCCAGCAGCTTAGGGATCGGGGGTTACACTGAAGCTTTCTTT. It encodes CASSLGIGGYTEAFF.

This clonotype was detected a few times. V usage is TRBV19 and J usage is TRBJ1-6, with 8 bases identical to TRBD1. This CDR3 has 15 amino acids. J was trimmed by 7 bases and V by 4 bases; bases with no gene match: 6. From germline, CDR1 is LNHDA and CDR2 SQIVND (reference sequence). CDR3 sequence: CASSTWTGLNSPLHF. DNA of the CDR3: TGTGCCAGTAGTACCTGGACAGGGTTAAATTCACCCCTCCACTTT. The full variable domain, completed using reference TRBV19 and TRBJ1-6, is DGGITQSPKYLFRKEGQNVTLSCEQNLNHDAMYWYRQDPGQGLRLIYYSQIVNDFQKGDIAEGYSVSREKKESFPLTVTSAQKNPTAFYLCASSTWTGLNSPLHFGNGTRLTVT.

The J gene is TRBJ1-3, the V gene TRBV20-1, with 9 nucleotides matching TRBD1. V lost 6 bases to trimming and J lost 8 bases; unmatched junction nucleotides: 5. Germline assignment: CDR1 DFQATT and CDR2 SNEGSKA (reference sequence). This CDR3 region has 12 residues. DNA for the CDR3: TGCAGTGCACCGGACAGGGGTCACACCATATATTTT. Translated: CSAPDRGHTIYF.

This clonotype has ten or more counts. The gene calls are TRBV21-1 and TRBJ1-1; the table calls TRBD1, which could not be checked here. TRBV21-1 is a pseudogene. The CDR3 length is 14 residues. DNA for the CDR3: TGTGCCAGCAGCACACAGGGGAAGAACACTGAAGCTTTCTTT. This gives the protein CASSTQGKNTEAFF.

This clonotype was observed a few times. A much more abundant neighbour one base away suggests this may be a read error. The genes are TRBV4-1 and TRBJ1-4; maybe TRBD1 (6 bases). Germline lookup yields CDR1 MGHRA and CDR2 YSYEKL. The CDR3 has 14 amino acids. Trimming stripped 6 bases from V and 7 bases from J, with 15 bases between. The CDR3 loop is CASSPHGTFEKLFF. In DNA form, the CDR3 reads TGCGCCAGCAGTCCACATGGGACATTTGAAAAACTGTTTTTT.

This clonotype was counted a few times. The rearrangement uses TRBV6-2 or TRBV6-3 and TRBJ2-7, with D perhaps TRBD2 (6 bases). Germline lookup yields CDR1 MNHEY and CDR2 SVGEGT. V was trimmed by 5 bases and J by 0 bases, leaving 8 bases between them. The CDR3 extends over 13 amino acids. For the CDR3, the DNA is TGTGCCAGCAGTCGGCGGGACTCCTACGAGCAGTACTTC. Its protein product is CASSRRDSYEQYF.

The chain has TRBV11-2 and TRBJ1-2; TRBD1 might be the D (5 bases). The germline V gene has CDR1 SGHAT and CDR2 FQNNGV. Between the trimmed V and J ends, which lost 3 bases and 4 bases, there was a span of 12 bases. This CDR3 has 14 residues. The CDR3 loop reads CASSFGQGGYGYTF. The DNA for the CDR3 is TGTGCCAGCAGCTTTGGGCAGGGAGGCTATGGCTACACCTTC.

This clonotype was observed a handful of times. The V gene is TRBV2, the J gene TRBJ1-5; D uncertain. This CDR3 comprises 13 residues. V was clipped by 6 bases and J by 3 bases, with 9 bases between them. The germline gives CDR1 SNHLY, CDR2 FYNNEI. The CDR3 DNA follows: TGTGCCAGCAGCTGGGATGACAATCAGCCCCAGCATTTT. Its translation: CASSWDDNQPQHF.

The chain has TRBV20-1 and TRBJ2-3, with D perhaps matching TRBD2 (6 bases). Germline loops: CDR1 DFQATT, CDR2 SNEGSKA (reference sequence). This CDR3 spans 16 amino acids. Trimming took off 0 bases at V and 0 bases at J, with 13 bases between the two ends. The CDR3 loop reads CSARDPMRDSTDTQYF. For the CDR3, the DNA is TGCAGTGCTAGAGATCCTATGCGGGATAGCACAGATACGCAGTATTTT.

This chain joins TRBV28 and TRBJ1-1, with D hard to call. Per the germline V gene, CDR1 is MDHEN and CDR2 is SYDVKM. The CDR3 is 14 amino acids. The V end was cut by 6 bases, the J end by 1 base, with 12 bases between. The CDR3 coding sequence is TGTGCCAGCAGCGATACCGGATGGAACACTGAAGCTTTCTTT. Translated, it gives CASSDTGWNTEAFF.

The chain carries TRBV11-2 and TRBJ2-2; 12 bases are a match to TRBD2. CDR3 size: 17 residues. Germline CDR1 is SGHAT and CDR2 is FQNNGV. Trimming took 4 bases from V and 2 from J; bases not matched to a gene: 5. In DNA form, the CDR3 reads TGTGCCAGCAGCTCCAGGACTAGCGGGACTAACACCGGGGAGCTGTTTTTT. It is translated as CASSSRTSGTNTGELFF.

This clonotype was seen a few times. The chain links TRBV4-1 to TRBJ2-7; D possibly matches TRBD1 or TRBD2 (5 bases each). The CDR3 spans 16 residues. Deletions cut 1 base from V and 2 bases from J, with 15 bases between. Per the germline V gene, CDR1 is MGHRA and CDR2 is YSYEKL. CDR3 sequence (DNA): TGCGCCAGCAGCCAAGTTGAAAGTTTGGGGGCCTACGAGCAGTACTTC. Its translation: CASSQVESLGAYEQYF.

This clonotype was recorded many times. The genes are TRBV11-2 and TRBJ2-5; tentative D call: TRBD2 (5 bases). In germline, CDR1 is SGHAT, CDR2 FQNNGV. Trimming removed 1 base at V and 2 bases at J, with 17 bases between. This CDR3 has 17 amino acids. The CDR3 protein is CASSLGRISGLQETQYF. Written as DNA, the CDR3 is TGTGCCAGCAGCTTAGGGAGGATCAGCGGCCTTCAAGAGACCCAGTACTTC.

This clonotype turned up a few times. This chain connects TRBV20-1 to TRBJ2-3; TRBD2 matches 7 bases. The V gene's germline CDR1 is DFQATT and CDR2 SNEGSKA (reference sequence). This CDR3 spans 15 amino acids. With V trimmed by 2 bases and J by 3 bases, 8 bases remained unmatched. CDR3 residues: CSARSSGRGTDTQYF. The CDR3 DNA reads TGCAGTGCTAGAAGTAGCGGGCGGGGGACAGATACGCAGTATTTT.

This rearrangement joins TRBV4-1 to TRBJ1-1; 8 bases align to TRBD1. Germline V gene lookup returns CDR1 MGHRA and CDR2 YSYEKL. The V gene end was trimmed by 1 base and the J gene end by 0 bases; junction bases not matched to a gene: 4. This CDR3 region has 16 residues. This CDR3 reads CASSQAGQGMNTEAFF. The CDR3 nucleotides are TGCGCCAGCAGCCAAGCAGGACAGGGTATGAACACTGAAGCTTTCTTT.

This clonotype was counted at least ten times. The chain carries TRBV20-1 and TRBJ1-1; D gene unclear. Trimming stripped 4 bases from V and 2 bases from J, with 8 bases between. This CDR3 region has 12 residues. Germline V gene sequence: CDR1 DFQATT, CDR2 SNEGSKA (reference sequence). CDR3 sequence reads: CSATEFNTEAFF. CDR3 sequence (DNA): TGCAGTGCTACTGAATTTAACACTGAAGCTTTCTTT.